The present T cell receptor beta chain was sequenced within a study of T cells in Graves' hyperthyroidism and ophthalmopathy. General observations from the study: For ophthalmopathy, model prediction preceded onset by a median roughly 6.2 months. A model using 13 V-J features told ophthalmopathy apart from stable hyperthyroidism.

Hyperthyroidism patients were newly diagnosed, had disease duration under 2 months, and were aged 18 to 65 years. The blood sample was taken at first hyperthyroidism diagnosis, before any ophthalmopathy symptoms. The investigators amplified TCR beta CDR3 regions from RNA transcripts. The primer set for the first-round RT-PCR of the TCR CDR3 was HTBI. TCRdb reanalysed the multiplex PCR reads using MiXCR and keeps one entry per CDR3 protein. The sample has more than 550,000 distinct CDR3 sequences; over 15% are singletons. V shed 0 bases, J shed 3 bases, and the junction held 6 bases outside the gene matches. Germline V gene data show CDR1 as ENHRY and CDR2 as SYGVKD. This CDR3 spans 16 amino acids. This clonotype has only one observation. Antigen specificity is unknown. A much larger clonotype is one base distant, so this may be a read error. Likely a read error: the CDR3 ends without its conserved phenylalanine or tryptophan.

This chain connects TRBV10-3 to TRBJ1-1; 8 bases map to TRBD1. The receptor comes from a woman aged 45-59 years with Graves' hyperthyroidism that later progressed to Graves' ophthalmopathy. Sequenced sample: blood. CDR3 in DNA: TGTGCCATCAGTGAGTCAGCGTACAGGGGGGACACTGAAGCTTTCCTT. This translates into CAISESAYRGDTEAFL.